Below, 12 T cell receptor beta chains from the same sample are listed, as sequenced in a study of blood T cell repertoires in COVID-19. Clones were sequenced by immunoSEQ multiplex PCR, and TCRdb holds only the in-frame ones, with some missing. The sample records about 270,000 clones, around four fifths being singletons. Sequenced material: peripheral blood. The receptors shown here come from a woman aged 45-65 years with active or convalescent COVID-19.

This chain joins TRBV4-1 and TRBJ2-3, with 16 bases aligning to TRBD2. Looked up from germline, CDR1 is MGHRA and CDR2 is YSYEKL. The CDR3 is made up of 20 amino acids. Trimming cost V 0 bases and J 2 bases; bases outside gene matches: 8. The CDR3 loop is CASSQEGLAGGPWVTDTQYF. CDR3 DNA: TGCGCCAGCAGCCAAGAGGGACTAGCGGGAGGGCCATGGGTCACAGATACGCAGTATTTT.

The genes are TRBV18 and TRBJ1-6; 7 bases line up with TRBD1. Trimming at V came to 4 bases and at J to 1 base, leaving 10 bases not matched to a gene. Germline V CDR1 and CDR2: KGHSH, LQKENI. The CDR3 contains 18 residues. CDR3 coding DNA: TGTGCCAGCTCACGCAAACACAACAGGGGATCCTATAATTCACCCCTCCACTTT. The encoded protein is CASSRKHNRGSYNSPLHF.

The V gene is TRBV30, the J gene TRBJ1-2, with unresolved D. Looked up from germline, CDR1 is GTSNPN and CDR2 is SVGIG (reference sequence). With 4 bases removed from V and 7 bases from J, the gap between germline ends came to 19 bases. The CDR3 spans 14 residues. CDR3 protein: CAWTPYPGYSGYTF. The CDR3 DNA follows: TGTGCCTGGACCCCATACCCGGGTTATAGTGGCTACACCTTC. The whole variable domain, filled in from reference TRBV30 and TRBJ1-2, reads SQTIHQWPATLVQPVGSPLSLECTVEGTSNPNLYWYRQAAGRGLQLLFYSVGIGQISSEVPQNLSASRPQDRQFILSSKKLLLSDSGFYLCAWTPYPGYSGYTFGSGTRLTVV.

V is TRBV4-1 and J is TRBJ1-1; D gene uncertain. The CDR3 is made up of 17 amino acids. Germline V gene sequence: CDR1 MGHRA, CDR2 YSYEKL. Trimming removed 0 bases from V and 1 base from J, with 15 bases in between. The CDR3 spells CASSQDRFGRGNTEAFF. The CDR3, as DNA: TGCGCCAGCAGCCAAGATCGATTTGGGCGGGGGAACACTGAAGCTTTCTTT.

This sequence joins TRBV20-1 and TRBJ2-2; TRBD2 might be the D (5 bases). Trimming stripped 3 bases from V and 6 bases from J, with 11 bases between. CDR1 is DFQATT, CDR2 SNEGSKA, per germline (reference sequence). The CDR3 contains 13 residues. CDR3 DNA sequence: TGCAGTGCTAGTGGGCGGGTGGCCGGGGAGCTGTTTTTT. Translated: CSASGRVAGELFF.

This sequence joins TRBV7-9 and TRBJ1-2; TRBD1 agrees at 7 bases. The V gene end was trimmed by 3 bases and the J gene end by 6 bases; junction bases not matched to a gene: 4. This CDR3 is 13 amino acids long. The V gene's germline CDR1 is SEHNR and CDR2 FQNEAQ (reference sequence). CDR3: CASSFRQGHGYTF. In nucleotides, the CDR3 is TGTGCCAGCAGCTTTCGACAGGGACATGGCTACACCTTC. The variable domain in full, with the rest retrieved from reference TRBV7-9 and TRBJ1-2, is DTGVSQNPRHKITKRGQNVTFRCDPISEHNRLYWYRQTLGQGPEFLTYFQNEAQLEKSRLLSDRFSAERPKGSFSTLEIQRTEQGDSAMYLCASSFRQGHGYTFGSGTRLTVV.

V and J are TRBV10-3 and TRBJ2-1, with D possibly being TRBD1 (5 bases). The CDR3 loop spans 14 amino acids. The germline CDR1 and CDR2 sequences are ENHRY and SYGVKD. With 4 bases removed from V and 7 bases from J, the gap between germline ends came to 14 bases. The CDR3 DNA is TGTGCCATCAGTGCTGGGGTAGGGGCTAATGAGCAGTTCTTC. Translated, it gives CAISAGVGANEQFF.

The CDR3 sequence is CASSSGGASTDTQYF. The DNA for the CDR3 is TGTGCCAGCAGTAGTGGCGGGGCTAGCACAGATACGCAGTATTTT. V is TRBV6-5 and J is TRBJ2-3; weak D call: TRBD2 (6 bases). CDR3 length equals 15 residues. Per germline, CDR1 MNHEY and CDR2 SVGAGI. Trimming shortened V by 5 bases and J by 0 bases, and 12 bases separated the two germline ends.

The chain joins TRBV5-4 to TRBJ2-7; 7 nucleotides line up with TRBD1. The J segment lost 2 bases and the V segment lost 4 bases, leaving 6 bases of the junction unmatched. CDR1 SGHNT and CDR2 YYREEE come from the germline V gene (reference sequence). The CDR3 loop spans 14 amino acids. This chain's CDR3 is CASSPTGQAYEQYF. DNA for the CDR3: TGTGCCAGCAGCCCTACTGGACAGGCCTACGAGCAGTACTTC.

J is TRBJ2-3 and V is TRBV5-1, with D possibly matching TRBD2 (6 bases). The V end lost 4 bases, the J end lost 2 bases, and 29 bases lay between the germline ends. The germline V gene has CDR1 SGHRS and CDR2 YFSETQ. The CDR3 contains 20 residues. The CDR3 coding sequence is TGCGCCAGCAGCCACCCCGGGACGGATCAGCGGGCAGACTTCACAGATACGCAGTATTTT. This gives the protein CASSHPGTDQRADFTDTQYF.

The chain carries TRBV6-2 or TRBV6-3 and TRBJ2-7; tentatively, D is TRBD1 (6 bases). Germline lookup yields CDR1 MNHEY and CDR2 SVGEGT. The CDR3 runs to 18 residues. V was shortened by 3 bases and J by 10 bases, with 31 bases between the two germline ends. The CDR3 nucleotides are TGTGCCAGCAGTTATTTTTTGGGCAGGGGCACCCGGCTACAGGATCAGTACTTC. It codes for CASSYFLGRGTRLQDQYF.

A remark on this clone: This clone may be a read error of a much larger clone one base away. V usage is TRBV19 and J usage is TRBJ2-7, with TRBD2 matching 9 bases. This CDR3 spans 15 amino acids. Trimming took 3 bases from V and 2 from J; bases not matched to a gene: 5. Germline V gene lookup returns CDR1 LNHDA and CDR2 SQIVND (reference sequence). CDR3 in amino acids: CASSMAAGGAYEQYF. DNA of the CDR3: TGTGCCAGTAGTATGGCGGCGGGGGGGGCCTACGAGCAGTACTTC.